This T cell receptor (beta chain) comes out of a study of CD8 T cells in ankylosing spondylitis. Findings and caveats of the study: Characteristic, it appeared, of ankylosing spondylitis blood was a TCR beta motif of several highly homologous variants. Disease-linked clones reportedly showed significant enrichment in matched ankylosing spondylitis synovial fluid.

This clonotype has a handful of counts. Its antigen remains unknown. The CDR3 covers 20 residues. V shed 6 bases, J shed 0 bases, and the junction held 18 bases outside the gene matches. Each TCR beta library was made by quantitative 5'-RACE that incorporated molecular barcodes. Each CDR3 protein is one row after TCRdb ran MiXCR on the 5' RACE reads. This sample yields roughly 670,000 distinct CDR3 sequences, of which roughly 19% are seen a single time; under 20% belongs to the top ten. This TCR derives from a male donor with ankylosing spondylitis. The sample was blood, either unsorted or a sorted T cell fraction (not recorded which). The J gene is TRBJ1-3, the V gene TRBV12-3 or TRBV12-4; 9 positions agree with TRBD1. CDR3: CASRPRGTGTIATSGNTIYF. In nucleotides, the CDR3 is TGTGCCAGCAGGCCCCGAGGGACAGGGACCATAGCCACCTCTGGAAACACCATATATTTT.